This T cell receptor beta chain was identified during a study of CD8 T cells in Susac syndrome. Sequencing targeted TCR beta in blood CD8+ and CD4+ T cells. Isolation of CD8+ and CD4+ T cells was performed negatively, whereas enrichment of TEMRA cells was done by FACS. The RNA, roughly 0.45 to 1 ug, was put through reverse transcription using random hexamers. MiXCR, run by TCRdb on the immunoSEQ multiplex PCR reads, gives a single entry per CDR3 protein. The sample lists 110,000 or so distinct CDR3 sequences, 90% to 96% occurring once. The V segment lost 5 bases and the J segment 2 bases; nucleotides outside the gene matches: 9. Germline CDR1 and CDR2: MNHEY and SMNVEV (reference sequence). There are 18 residues in the CDR3.

Sequencing input: CD4+ T cells from PBMCs. This sequence joins TRBV27 and TRBJ1-6, with 10 bases identical to TRBD1. The receptor was isolated from a human donor in good health. The DNA of the CDR3 is TGTGCCAGCAGTCCCGGGACAGGGGAAAGGACCTATAATTCACCCCTCCACTTT. It encodes CASSPGTGERTYNSPLHF.